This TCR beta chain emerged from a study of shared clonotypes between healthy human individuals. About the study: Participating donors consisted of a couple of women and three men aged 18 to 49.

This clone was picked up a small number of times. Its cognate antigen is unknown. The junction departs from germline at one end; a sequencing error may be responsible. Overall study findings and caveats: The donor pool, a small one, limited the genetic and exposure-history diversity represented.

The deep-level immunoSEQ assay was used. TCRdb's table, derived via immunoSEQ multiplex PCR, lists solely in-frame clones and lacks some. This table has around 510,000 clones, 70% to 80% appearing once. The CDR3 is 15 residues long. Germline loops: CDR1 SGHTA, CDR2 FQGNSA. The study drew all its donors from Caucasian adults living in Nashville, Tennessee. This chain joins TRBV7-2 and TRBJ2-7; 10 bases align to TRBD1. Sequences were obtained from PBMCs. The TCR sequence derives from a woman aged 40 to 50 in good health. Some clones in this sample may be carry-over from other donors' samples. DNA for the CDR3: TGCGCCAGCAGCCAAGGGACAGGGGCCTCCTACGAGCAGTACTTC. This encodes CASSQGTGASYEQYF. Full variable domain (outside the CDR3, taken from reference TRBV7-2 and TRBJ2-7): GAGVSQSPSNKVTEKGKDVELRCDPISGHTALYWYRQSLGQGLEFLIYFQGNSAPDKSGLPSDRFSAERTGGSVSTLTIQRTQQEDSAVYLCASSQGTGASYEQYFGPGTRLTVT.